Each of the 21 T cell receptor beta chains below was sequenced from the same sample in a study of T cells after yellow fever vaccination. In TCRdb, the 5' RACE reads were re-called with MiXCR into one record per CDR3 protein. The table shows about 300,000 distinct CDR3 sequences, with around 6.8% occurring only once. The material sequenced was PBMCs, taken about 49 days after the first yellow fever vaccination. Receptor source: a man between 18 and 35 years old who received the YFV17D yellow fever vaccine.

This clonotype was seen more than once but under ten times. This sequence joins TRBV12-3 or TRBV12-4 and TRBJ2-2, with a possible D match to TRBD2 (6 bases). Between the trimmed V and J ends, which lost 6 bases and 6 bases, there was a span of 14 bases. The CDR3 length is 14 residues. CDR3 nucleotides: TGTGCCAGCAGCTACGTCGGAGGGTCCGGGGAGCTGTTTTTT. Translating it yields CASSYVGGSGELFF.

V is TRBV20-1 and J is TRBJ2-3; 9 nucleotides match TRBD1. Germline loops: CDR1 DFQATT, CDR2 SNEGSKA (reference sequence). This CDR3 spans 13 amino acids. The CDR3 DNA is TGCAGCGGGACAGGGCTAAGCACAGATACGCAGTATTTT. Translating gives CSGTGLSTDTQYF.

This clonotype has a handful of counts. The chain recombines TRBV6-1 with TRBJ2-2, with a possible D match to TRBD1 (5 bases). CDR1 and CDR2 from the germline V gene are MNHNS and SASEGT. Deletions cut 5 bases from V and 0 bases from J, with 7 bases between. The CDR3 has 14 amino acids. The CDR3 coding sequence is TGTGCCAGCAGTCGGACACCGAACACCGGGGAGCTGTTTTTT. Encoded protein: CASSRTPNTGELFF.

This clonotype was observed at least ten times. The V gene is TRBV6-5, the J gene TRBJ1-4, with D maybe TRBD1 (6 bases). V gave up 2 bases and J gave up 5 bases, with 9 bases separating them. CDR3 length: 14 amino acids. CDR1 and CDR2 (germline): MNHEY, SVGAGI. The CDR3 DNA is TGTGCCAGCAGTTACGAGGACAGCAATGAAAAACTGTTTTTT. Translating it yields CASSYEDSNEKLFF.

This clonotype came up a few times. The chain recombines TRBV20-1 with TRBJ2-3, with D possibly being TRBD1 (5 bases). Germline V CDR1 and CDR2: DFQATT, SNEGSKA (reference sequence). Trimming pared 1 base from V and 4 bases from J, leaving 12 bases between. The CDR3 is 14 residues long. The CDR3 sequence: CSARVLQGSDTQYF. Written as DNA, the CDR3 is TGCAGTGCTAGAGTGCTCCAGGGCTCAGATACGCAGTATTTT.

The chain is built from TRBV4-3 and TRBJ2-1; 7 nucleotides match TRBD1. The V and J ends lost 6 bases and 2 bases, in that order; junction bases with no gene match: 4. The CDR3 extends over 14 amino acids. CDR1 and CDR2 from the germline V gene are LGHNA and YSLEER. The CDR3, as DNA: TGCGCCAGCAGAAGGGGGCGAACCTACAATGAGCAGTTCTTC. Protein: CASRRGRTYNEQFF.

In this sample, this clonotype turned up a few times. CDR3 sequence reads: CARGTVFNQPQHF. In nucleotides, the CDR3 is TGTGCCAGGGGGACAGTTTTCAATCAGCCCCAGCATTTT. This sequence joins TRBV9 and TRBJ1-5; 7 nucleotides line up with TRBD1. The CDR3 sequence is 13 residues long. Trimming cost V 8 bases and J 3 bases; bases outside gene matches: 5. Germline V gives CDR1 SGDLS, CDR2 YYNGEE.

The sample holds many counts of this clonotype. The chain joins TRBV5-1 to TRBJ2-7; 8 nucleotides match TRBD1. There are 17 residues in the CDR3. Germline V lookup: CDR1 SGHRS, CDR2 YFSETQ. After removal of 2 bases from V and 1 base from J, the junction contained 11 bases not matched to a gene. The CDR3 DNA sequence: TGCGCCAGCAGCTTTGGCCCACAGGGGGAAGGGTCCTACGAGCAGTACTTC. It yields the protein CASSFGPQGEGSYEQYF. The whole variable domain, remainder taken from reference TRBV5-1 and TRBJ2-7, is KAGVTQTPRYLIKTRGQQVTLSCSPISGHRSVSWYQQTPGQGLQFLFEYFSETQRNKGNFPGRFSGRQFSNSRSEMNVSTLELGDSALYLCASSFGPQGEGSYEQYFGPGTRLTVT.

The J gene is TRBJ1-1, the V gene TRBV7-9; unclear D gene. The V end was cut by 5 bases, the J end by 7 bases, with 8 bases between. This CDR3 has 11 residues. From germline, CDR1 is SEHNR and CDR2 FQNEAQ (reference sequence). CDR3 sequence: CASSQNHEAFF. As DNA, the CDR3 is TGTGCCAGCAGCCAGAACCATGAAGCTTTCTTT.

V usage is TRBV5-1 and J usage is TRBJ2-2; D is perhaps TRBD2 (5 bases). From germline, CDR1 is SGHRS and CDR2 YFSETQ. The germline V and J ends were trimmed by 3 bases and 6 bases, with 9 bases remaining between them. The CDR3 is made up of 13 amino acids. The CDR3 bases are TGCGCCAGCAGCTCCGGGGAGTCCGGGGAGCTGTTTTTT. It specifies CASSSGESGELFF.

This clonotype was found a few times. The chain employs TRBV5-1 and TRBJ2-6; D tentatively fits TRBD1 or TRBD2 (5 bases each). This CDR3 has 16 residues. Deletions cut 0 bases from V and 4 bases from J, with 11 bases between. Germline values: CDR1 SGHRS, CDR2 YFSETQ. CDR3 sequence: CASSLGPGTGANVLTF. The CDR3 DNA follows: TGCGCCAGCAGCTTGGGTCCCGGGACGGGGGCCAACGTCCTGACTTTC.

The table lists this clonotype with a few counts. This chain links TRBV7-2 with TRBJ2-7; no clear D. The V end was cut by 3 bases, the J end by 3 bases, with 9 bases between. The CDR3 runs to 13 residues. CDR1 is SGHTA and CDR2 is FQGNSA in the germline V gene. The CDR3 nucleotides read TGTGCCAGCAGCTTCTCAACCCTCTACGAGCAGTACTTC. Translation: CASSFSTLYEQYF.

This clonotype has more than one count but fewer than ten. The chain links TRBV29-1 to TRBJ2-1, with 9 bases aligning to TRBD2. The V gene's germline CDR1 is SQVTM and CDR2 ANQGSEA. This CDR3 contains 13 residues. The V segment lost 6 bases and the J segment 6 bases; nucleotides outside the gene matches: 6. The CDR3 DNA sequence: TGCAGCGTCTCCGGGACTAGCCCCAATGAGCAGTTCTTC. Protein: CSVSGTSPNEQFF.

This clonotype was observed at least ten times. The rearrangement uses TRBV24-1 and TRBJ2-3, with unresolved D. This CDR3 spans 13 amino acids. The germline CDR1 and CDR2 sequences are KGHDR and SFDVKD. With 0 bases removed from V and 0 bases from J, the gap between germline ends came to 0 bases. The CDR3 DNA sequence: TGTGCCACCAGTGATTTGAGCACAGATACGCAGTATTTT. This translates into CATSDLSTDTQYF.

This clonotype was observed many times. This chain links TRBV7-3 with TRBJ2-5; a weak D match, TRBD2 (5 bases). With 3 bases removed from V and 3 bases from J, the gap between germline ends came to 8 bases. This CDR3 comprises 13 residues. Germline V gene lookup returns CDR1 SGHTA and CDR2 FQGTGA. The CDR3 bases are TGTGCCAGCAGCTTGAGAGGGAAAGAGACCCAGTACTTC. Translation: CASSLRGKETQYF.

The chain carries TRBV27 and TRBJ2-1; 7 nucleotides agree with TRBD1. This CDR3 region has 14 residues. Germline trimming cut 6 bases from V and 7 bases from J; bases unmatched to any gene: 9. Germline V gene data show CDR1 as MNHEY and CDR2 as SMNVEV (reference sequence). CDR3 residues: CASSRQGSFNEQFF. CDR3 DNA sequence: TGTGCCAGCAGCAGACAGGGTTCCTTTAATGAGCAGTTCTTC.

The sample holds a few counts of this clonotype. The V gene is TRBV18, the J gene TRBJ2-3; maybe TRBD1 (5 bases). The CDR3 has 17 amino acids. Germline V gives CDR1 KGHSH, CDR2 LQKENI. Trimming removed 3 bases from V and 1 base from J, with 17 bases in between. The CDR3 DNA reads TGTGCCAGCTCACCCACGACAGCCTCTGGACGCACAGATACGCAGTATTTT. Its translation: CASSPTTASGRTDTQYF.

This clonotype came up many times. This chain connects TRBV5-1 to TRBJ2-1, with D perhaps matching TRBD2 (5 bases). The germline gives CDR1 SGHRS, CDR2 YFSETQ. The V gene lost 4 bases and the J gene lost 8 bases, with 16 bases spanning the gap. The CDR3 totals 14 residues. Here the CDR3 DNA reads TGCGCCAGCAGCCCTCCCAAGCTGCGGGATGAGCAGTTCTTC. Protein: CASSPPKLRDEQFF.

This clonotype was recorded a few times. V usage is TRBV20-1 and J usage is TRBJ2-5; 7 nucleotides match TRBD2. Germline V gives CDR1 DFQATT, CDR2 SNEGSKA (reference sequence). The CDR3 loop spans 14 amino acids. V gave up 2 bases and J gave up 2 bases; unmatched junction bases: 5. Here the CDR3 DNA reads TGCAGTGCTAGAAATCTAGCGGTACAAGAGACCCAGTACTTC. Protein: CSARNLAVQETQYF.

In this sample, this clonotype turned up a few times. The chain employs TRBV7-6 and TRBJ2-3; TRBD2 aligns across 8 bases. The CDR3 is made up of 15 amino acids. Germline CDR1 reads SGHVS; CDR2 reads FNYEAQ. With 2 bases clipped from V and 2 bases from J, the junction kept 3 bases outside the gene matches. Here the CDR3 reads CASSLYGGDTDTQYF. In DNA form, the CDR3 reads TGTGCCAGCAGCTTATACGGGGGGGACACAGATACGCAGTATTTT.

CDR3 protein: CSASPGMGRETQYF. Written as DNA, the CDR3 is TGCAGTGCTAGTCCCGGAATGGGTCGAGAGACCCAGTACTTC. The V gene is TRBV20-1, the J gene TRBJ2-5; D remains ambiguous. Trimming cost V 3 bases and J 4 bases, with 15 bases left between them. The CDR3 length is 14 residues. Germline CDR1 DFQATT, CDR2 SNEGSKA (reference sequence).